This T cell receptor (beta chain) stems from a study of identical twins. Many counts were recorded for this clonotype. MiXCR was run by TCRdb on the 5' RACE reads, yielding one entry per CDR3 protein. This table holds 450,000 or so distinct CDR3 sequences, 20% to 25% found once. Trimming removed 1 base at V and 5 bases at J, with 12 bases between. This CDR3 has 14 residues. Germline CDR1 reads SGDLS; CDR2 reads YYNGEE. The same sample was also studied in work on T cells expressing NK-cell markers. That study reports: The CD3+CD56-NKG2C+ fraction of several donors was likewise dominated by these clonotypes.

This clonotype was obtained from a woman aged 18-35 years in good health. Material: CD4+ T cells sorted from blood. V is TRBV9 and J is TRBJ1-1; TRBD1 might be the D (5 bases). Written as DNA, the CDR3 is TGTGCCAGCAGCGTAAGCCCTGAGGGGACTGAAGCTTTCTTT. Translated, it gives CASSVSPEGTEAFF.